This T cell receptor beta chain comes out of a study of blood T cells in healthy people across ages (dated by TCRdb to between 2015 and 2017). Turning to the overall study: In model experiments, template switching captured about one uniquely barcoded TCR beta cDNA molecule for every two T cells. Donors were grouped into four age groups: young (average roughly 16 years), middle-aged (under 40), aged (over 55) and long-lived (over 80). Using the same blood draw, the study looked at two additional independent replicas of 1 million unique cDNA reads for two donors, one aged 18 to 30 and the other aged 80 or older. The study measured age-related changes in TCR beta repertoire diversity using deep sequencing normalized with unique cDNA molecular identifiers.

Overall study outcomes, separate from this receptor: The percentage of naive T cells measured by flow cytometry correlated strongly with observed TCR beta diversity. As age increased, observed TCR beta diversity per million T cells dropped in a roughly linear way, and a significant reduction was already evident by age about 36. Total diversity estimates from one million sequenced T cells were considered lower bounds and underestimates. Compared with the aged group, the long-lived group had more naive CD4+ T cells, fewer expanded clones and increased TCR diversity, suggesting age selection. Because the CMV infection status of the donors was unknown, age-related changes in expanded clonotypes may potentially have been confounded. Conclusive comparison of naive and antigen-experienced compartments was prevented by the profiling of bulk unsorted PBMCs.

V sheds 2 bases and J sheds 1 base, leaving 24 bases between their ends. From cysteine to phenylalanine, the CDR3 is 20 amino acids long. The entry retains the CDR3 DNA only, 60 bases that are in frame from base 1. Per the germline V gene (reference sequence), SGHAT is the CDR1 and FQDESV is the CDR2. The 39 donors, aged 6 to 90 years, were systemically healthy Caucasian individuals from Russia. Around 10 milliliters of peripheral blood were collected from each donor into EDTA-treated Vacutainer tubes. PBMCs were isolated by Ficoll-Paque density-gradient centrifugation, with at least 6.5 million obtained per sample. Trizol reagent was used to extract total RNA from the PBMCs, yielding at least 5.5 micrograms per sample. The percentages of naive CD45RAhigh/CD27high T cells were determined by flow cytometry on a PBMC aliquot from every donor. Libraries were prepared through 5' RACE. TCRdb records Illumina HiSeq 2500 as the sequencer. A second PCR of about 6 to 11 cycles was run with a J-beta primer mix and a sample-barcoded 5' primer. Each TCR beta cDNA molecule received a unique molecular identifier from a template-switch 5' adaptor carrying 12 random nucleotides. Each sample yielded at least 2.5 million CDR3-containing paired-end reads. All of the RNA was converted into first-strand cDNA using the Mint cDNA synthesis kit, with a TRBC-specific oligonucleotide serving as the primer. All cDNA was treated with uracil-DNA glycosylase and then went through a first 18-cycle PCR with the universal primers M1SS and BC2_uni_R. In the source study's methods: For normalization, 1 million high-quality reads were randomly selected from each sample, with every read carrying a distinct molecular identifier. Reads with shared molecular identifiers were discarded instead of being binned into consensus sequences. MiTCR, run with a Q25 quality threshold and the strictest error-elimination algorithm, handled CDR3 identification, clonotype clustering and error correction. Lower-bound total TCR beta diversity was estimated with a nonparametric unseen species model using Euler transformation. The raw public reads went through TCRdb reprocessing: fastp at Q25, MiXCR clone calling, in-frame beta chains kept. Rows matching on CDR3 protein sequence are summarized as one entry with the most common DNA and genes. The V and J calls, along with clone size, are taken from TCRdb and not from the paper's own processing. In this sample the table shows approximately 760,000 distinct CDR3 sequences, 20% to 25% of which occur a single time. The top ten constitute 9% to 9.5% of the sample.

Turning to this clonotype: Its cognate antigen has yet to be identified. Base qualities are not recorded, but no much larger clone differs from it by a single base.

This same sample was also taken into another study, of T cells of mothers and their children. As described in the second report: The donors were nine systemically healthy Caucasian individuals, made up of three mothers and their six children. cDNA synthesis consumed the entire amount of extracted RNA, loaded at 1.5 ug RNA in each 15 ul reaction. In the second PCR, sample barcodes and 2-4 random nucleotides were introduced via the M1S primer. Over 8.5 million TCR beta CDR3 reads were obtained for each mother, and millions of reads were obtained for each child. In both related and unrelated pairs, thymic selection shapes the output of TCR recombination in a similar way, with inherited differences having only a minor effect. Normalized repertoire overlap was always found to be slightly, but never significantly, higher in related mother-child pairs than in unrelated mother-child pairs. With a sensitivity of about 100 clones per million clonotypes, no persistent microchimeric T cell clones were detected. In the study, deep NGS was used to compare the TCR beta repertoires of mothers and children, and features distinguishing related mother-child pairs from unrelated individuals were sought. The mean age was about 37 +/- 4 years for the mothers and approximately 11 +/- 4 years for the children. After adapter ligation with NEBNext reagents, the libraries were sequenced on Illumina HiSeq 2000 with 100+100 nt paired-end reads. To prevent cross-contamination, the mother and child libraries were prepared a month apart and were sequenced in separate runs. For each donor, between roughly 450,000 and 2,300,000 distinct TCR beta clonotypes were identified. Naive TCR beta clonotypes were estimated from low-frequency clonotypes matched to each donor's FACS-determined naive share, without sorting.

The rearrangement combines TRBV11-1 with TRBJ2-1, and TRBD2 may be the D gene, going by 6 matching bases. The TCR sequence derives from a boy aged 5 to 17 in good health. Sequenced material: blood. CDR3 protein: CASSLRDAAGRGRSYNEQFF. The DNA reads as follows: TGTGCCAGCAGCTTACGGGACGCGGCGGGGAGAGGGCGTTCCTACAATGAGCAGTTCTTC. Where the CDR3 stops, the reference TRBV11-1 and TRBJ2-1 genes take over; the full variable domain is EAEVAQSPRYKITEKSQAVAFWCDPISGHATLYWYRQILGQGPELLVQFQDESVVDDSQLPKDRFSAERLKGVDSTLKIQPAELGDSAMYLCASSLRDAAGRGRSYNEQFFGPGTRLTVL.